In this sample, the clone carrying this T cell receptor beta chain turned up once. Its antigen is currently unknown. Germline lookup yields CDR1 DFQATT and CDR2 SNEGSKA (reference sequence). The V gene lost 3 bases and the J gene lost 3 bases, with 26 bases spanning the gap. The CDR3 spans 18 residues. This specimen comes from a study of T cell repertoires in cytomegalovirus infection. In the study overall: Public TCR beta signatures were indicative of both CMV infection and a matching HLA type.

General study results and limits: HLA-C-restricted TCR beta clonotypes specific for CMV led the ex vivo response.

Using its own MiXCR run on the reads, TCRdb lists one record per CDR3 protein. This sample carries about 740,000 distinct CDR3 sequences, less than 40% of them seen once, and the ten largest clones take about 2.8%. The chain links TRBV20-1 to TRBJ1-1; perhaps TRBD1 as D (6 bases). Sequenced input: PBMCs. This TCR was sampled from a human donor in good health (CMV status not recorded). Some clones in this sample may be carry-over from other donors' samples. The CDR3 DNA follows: TGCAGTGCTAGGCCGGCGGGCGGGCAGGGGATTAGCCACACTGAAGCTTTCTTT. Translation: CSARPAGGQGISHTEAFF.